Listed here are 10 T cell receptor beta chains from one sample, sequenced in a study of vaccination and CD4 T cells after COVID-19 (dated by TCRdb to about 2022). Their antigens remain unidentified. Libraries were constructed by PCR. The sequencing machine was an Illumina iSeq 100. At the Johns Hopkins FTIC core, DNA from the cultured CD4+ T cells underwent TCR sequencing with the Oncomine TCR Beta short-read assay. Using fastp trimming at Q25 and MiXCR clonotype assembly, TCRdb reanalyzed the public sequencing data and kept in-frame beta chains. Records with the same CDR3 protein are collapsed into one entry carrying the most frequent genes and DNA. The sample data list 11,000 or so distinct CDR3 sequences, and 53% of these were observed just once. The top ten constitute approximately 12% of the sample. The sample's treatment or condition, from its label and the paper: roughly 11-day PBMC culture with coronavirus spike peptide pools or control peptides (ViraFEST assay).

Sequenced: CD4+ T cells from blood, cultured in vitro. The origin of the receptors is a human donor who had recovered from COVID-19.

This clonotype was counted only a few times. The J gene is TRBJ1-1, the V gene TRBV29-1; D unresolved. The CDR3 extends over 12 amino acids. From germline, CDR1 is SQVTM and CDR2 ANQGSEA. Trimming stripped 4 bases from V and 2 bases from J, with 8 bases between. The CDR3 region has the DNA TGCAGCGTTGGCGGCTTTAACACTGAAGCTTTCTTT. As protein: CSVGGFNTEAFF.

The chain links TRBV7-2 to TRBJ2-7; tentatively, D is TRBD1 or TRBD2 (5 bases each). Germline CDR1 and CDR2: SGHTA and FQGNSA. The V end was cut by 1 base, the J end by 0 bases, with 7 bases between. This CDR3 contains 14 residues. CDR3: CASSLGGASYEQYF. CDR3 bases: TGTGCCAGCAGCTTAGGAGGGGCCTCCTACGAGCAGTACTTC.

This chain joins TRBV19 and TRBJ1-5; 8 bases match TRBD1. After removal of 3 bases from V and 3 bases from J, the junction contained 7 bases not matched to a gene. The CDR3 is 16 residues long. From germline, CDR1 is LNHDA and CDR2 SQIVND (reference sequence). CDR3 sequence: CASSMTGVTANQPQHF. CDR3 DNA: TGTGCCAGTAGTATGACAGGGGTTACGGCCAATCAGCCCCAGCATTTT.

CDR3 loop: CASSPSTGVGETQYF. Here the CDR3 DNA reads TGCGCCAGCAGCCCCTCAACAGGGGTAGGAGAGACCCAGTACTTC. V gene TRBV5-1 combines with J gene TRBJ2-5; 7 bases are shared with TRBD1. Trimming removed 4 bases from V and 4 bases from J; junction bases left unmatched: 10. Germline V gene data show CDR1 as SGHRS and CDR2 as YFSETQ. The CDR3 loop spans 15 amino acids. The full variable domain, completed using reference TRBV5-1 and TRBJ2-5, is KAGVTQTPRYLIKTRGQQVTLSCSPISGHRSVSWYQQTPGQGLQFLFEYFSETQRNKGNFPGRFSGRQFSNSRSEMNVSTLELGDSALYLCASSPSTGVGETQYFGPGTRLLVL.

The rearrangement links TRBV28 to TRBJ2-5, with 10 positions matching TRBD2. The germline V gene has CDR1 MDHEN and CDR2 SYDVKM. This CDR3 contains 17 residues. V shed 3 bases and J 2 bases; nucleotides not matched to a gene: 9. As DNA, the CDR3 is TGTGCCAGCAGTTTGTCTAGCGGGAGAGGCCGGCAAGAGACCCAGTACTTC. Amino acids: CASSLSSGRGRQETQYF.

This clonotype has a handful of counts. The chain's CDR3 is CASSEGVAGQGGNQPQHF. The CDR3 DNA reads TGCGCCAGCAGTGAAGGAGTAGCGGGGCAAGGGGGCAATCAGCCCCAGCATTTT. The rearrangement uses TRBV10-1 and TRBJ1-5, with D perhaps matching TRBD1 (5 bases). In germline, CDR1 is WNHNN, CDR2 SYGVQD (reference sequence). This CDR3 is built from 18 residues. V was pared by 3 bases and J by 2 bases, with 20 bases between.

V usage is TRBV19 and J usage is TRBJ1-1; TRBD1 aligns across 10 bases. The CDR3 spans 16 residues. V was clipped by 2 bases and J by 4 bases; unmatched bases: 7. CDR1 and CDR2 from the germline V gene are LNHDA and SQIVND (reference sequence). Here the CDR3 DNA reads TGTGCCAGTAGTATAATACCGGGACAGGGGATCACTGAAGCTTTCTTT. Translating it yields CASSIIPGQGITEAFF.

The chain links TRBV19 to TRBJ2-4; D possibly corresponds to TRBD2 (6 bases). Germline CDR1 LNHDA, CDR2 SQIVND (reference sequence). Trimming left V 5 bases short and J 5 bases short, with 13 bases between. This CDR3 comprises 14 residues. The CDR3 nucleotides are TGTGCCAGTAGTCCGGGGGACGGACAAAACATTCAGTACTTC. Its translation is CASSPGDGQNIQYF. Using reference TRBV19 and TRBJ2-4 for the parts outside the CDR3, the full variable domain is DGGITQSPKYLFRKEGQNVTLSCEQNLNHDAMYWYRQDPGQGLRLIYYSQIVNDFQKGDIAEGYSVSREKKESFPLTVTSAQKNPTAFYLCASSPGDGQNIQYFGAGTRLSVL.

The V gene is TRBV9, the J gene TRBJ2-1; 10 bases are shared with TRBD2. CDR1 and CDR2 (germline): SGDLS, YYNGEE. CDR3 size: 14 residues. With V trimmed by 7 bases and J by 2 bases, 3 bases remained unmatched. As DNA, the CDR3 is TGTGCCAGCGGCACTAGCGGGACCTACAATGAGCAGTTCTTC. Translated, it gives CASGTSGTYNEQFF.

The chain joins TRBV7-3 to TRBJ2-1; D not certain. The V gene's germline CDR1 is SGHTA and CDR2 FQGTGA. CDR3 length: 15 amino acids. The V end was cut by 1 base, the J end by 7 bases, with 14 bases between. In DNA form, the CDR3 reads TGTGCCAGCAGCTTAAGCGGTTCCCCCTTTAATGAGCAGTTCTTC. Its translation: CASSLSGSPFNEQFF.